The entry below gives a single TCR beta chain sequence along with its context. This clone was found a few times. Its antigen is currently not known. No clone much larger than this one lies a single base away; base qualities are absent. Ends trimmed: V by 4 bases, J by 0 bases; bases unmatched to a gene: 10. According to the germline V gene (reference sequence), CDR1 reads SGHKS and CDR2 reads YYEKEE. Including cysteine and phenylalanine, the CDR3 has 18 amino acids. Solely the CDR3 DNA is kept, with 54 bases framed from the first base. The immunoSEQ Assay, a bias-controlled multiplex PCR, was used to amplify TCRbeta CDR3 regions from genomic DNA. Per the authors' processing: Within the assay, amplification of reference gene primers was used to estimate how many nucleated cells each sample contained. Sequence reads were collapsed and filtered to measure the absolute abundance of every unique TCRbeta CDR3 rearrangement. For each sample, productive Simpson clonality was calculated by taking the square root of Simpson's diversity index across productive rearrangements. Entries here come from immuneACCESS through TCRdb and include only in-frame sequences with V and J called. Some clones fail to appear in such tables; in the studies checked, an unresolved V gene covers under half of the shortfall, and the cause of the remainder is unknown. For V, J and clone size, that table is used; D and trimming come from the DNA. The sample yields fewer than 250,000 clones; around 86% were counted once. The leading ten clones occupy roughly 1.9% of the sample.

The data belong to a study of blood T cell repertoires in COVID-19 (dated by TCRdb to between 2020 and 2021). With regard to the full study: Samples covering the acute and convalescent phases of COVID-19 were provided by collaborators in the United States, Italy and Spain. The prospective study material was composed of cDNA or gDNA derived from T cells, B-cell-depleted T cells, or PBMCs. Deeply sampled blood TCRbeta repertoires from subjects exposed to, actively infected with, or recovered from COVID-19 were included in the dataset. The repertoires were released in a freely available public database intended as a resource for research on the immune response to SARS-CoV-2. Samples were obtained from the ongoing ImmuneRACE study (first 160 participants) and from over 1,000 subjects provided by 6 global collaborators. A de-identified subject ID, COVID-19 status, age in years and sex were almost always included in the sample metadata. Where available, HLA class I and class II types were taken from metadata supplied by the sample provider and were not determined by assay-based typing. General findings and caveats noted by the study authors: The quantity of clinical and demographic metadata differed by source and by participant and was supplied without curation.

Participants in the prospective study were enrolled through a virtual design, were aged roughly 18 to 100 years, and lived in some 24 United States geographic areas. To assign participants to cohorts, the prospective study relied on clinical history that participants themselves reported in a screening survey and a study questionnaire. Recovered participants in ImmuneRACE Cohort 3 were defined as having two consecutive negative NP/OP PCR tests, clearance from a healthcare professional, or resolution of symptoms. Each participant in the prospective study had whole blood, serum and a nasopharyngeal or oropharyngeal swab collected by mobile phlebotomists. Over a roughly two-month period, participants in the prospective study had the option of providing additional blood draws and questionnaires. Prospective study blood samples were shipped either frozen or at room temperature before DNA extraction.

The sequencing input was PBMCs or T cells enriched from blood (not recorded which). This sequence uses TRBV5-5 and TRBJ2-6; the central 7 bases match TRBD1. The TCR originated in a woman aged 45-60 years who had recovered from COVID-19. The CDR3 protein is CASSLRAGDSSGANVLTF. The nucleotides are TGTGCCAGCAGCCTCCGGGCAGGGGACAGCTCTGGGGCCAACGTCCTGACTTTC.